The clone carrying this T cell receptor beta chain was picked up many times. Antigen unknown. The germline gives CDR1 SGDLS, CDR2 YYNGEE. The CDR3 consists of 17 residues. Between the trimmed V and J ends, which lost 2 bases and 4 bases, there was a span of 21 bases. The sample is drawn from a study of CD8 T cells in ankylosing spondylitis. Study outcomes and limitations: CD8+ cells made up the disease-linked clones, which were relatively rare in peripheral blood. It appeared that ankylosing spondylitis blood was characterized by a TCR beta motif of 8 or 9 highly homologous variants. Clones linked to disease were reported to show significant enrichment in matched ankylosing spondylitis synovial fluid.

TCRdb recomputed calls from the 5' RACE reads with MiXCR, one row per CDR3 protein. The top ten clones hold around 4.1% of a sample with about 42,000 distinct CDR3 sequences, 3% to 4.5% of them seen once. The V and J genes are TRBV9 and TRBJ1-2, with D possibly being TRBD1 (5 bases). This TCR was sampled from a female donor with ankylosing spondylitis or in good health (not recorded which). Sequencing was done on a sample of blood, either unsorted or a sorted T cell fraction (not recorded which). The CDR3 is CASSVGAAIDSGYGYTF. CDR3 bases: TGTGCCAGCAGCGTCGGGGCAGCAATTGACTCTGGCTATGGCTACACCTTC.